This TCR beta chain was recorded in a study of T cell responses to AZD1222 COVID-19 vaccine. The J segment lost 2 bases and the V segment lost 4 bases, leaving 3 bases of the junction unmatched. Germline values: CDR1 MGHDK, CDR2 SYGVNS. The CDR3 is 15 residues long. This table comes from immunoSEQ multiplex PCR, and its TCRdb copy is limited to in-frame clones, with some not included. The data show about 100,000 clones, approximately 91% seen once. The sequencing here drew on peripheral blood, taken on day 0 of AZD1222 vaccination. The chain joins TRBV25-1 to TRBJ2-3; 10 bases match TRBD1. The source is an adult in good health. Here the CDR3 reads CASSGDRGHTDTQYF. CDR3 DNA sequence: TGTGCCAGCAGTGGAGACAGGGGGCACACAGATACGCAGTATTTT.